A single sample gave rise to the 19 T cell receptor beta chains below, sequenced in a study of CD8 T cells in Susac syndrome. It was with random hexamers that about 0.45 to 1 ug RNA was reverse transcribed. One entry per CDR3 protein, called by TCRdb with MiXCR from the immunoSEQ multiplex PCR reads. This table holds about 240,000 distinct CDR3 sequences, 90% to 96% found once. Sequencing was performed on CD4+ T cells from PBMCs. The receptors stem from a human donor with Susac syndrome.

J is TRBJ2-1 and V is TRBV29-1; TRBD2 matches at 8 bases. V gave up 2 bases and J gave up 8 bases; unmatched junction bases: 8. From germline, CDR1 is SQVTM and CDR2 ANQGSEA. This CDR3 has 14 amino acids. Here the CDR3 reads CSVERGLVRDEQFF. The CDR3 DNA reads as TGCAGCGTTGAACGGGGACTAGTTAGGGATGAGCAGTTCTTC.

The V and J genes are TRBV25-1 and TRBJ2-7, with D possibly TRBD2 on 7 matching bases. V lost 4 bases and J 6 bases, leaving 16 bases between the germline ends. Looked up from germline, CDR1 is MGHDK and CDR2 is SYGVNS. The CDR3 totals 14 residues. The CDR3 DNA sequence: TGTGCCAGCAGTGTGGGGGGGCTCTTGGGCGAGCAGTACTTC. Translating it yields CASSVGGLLGEQYF.

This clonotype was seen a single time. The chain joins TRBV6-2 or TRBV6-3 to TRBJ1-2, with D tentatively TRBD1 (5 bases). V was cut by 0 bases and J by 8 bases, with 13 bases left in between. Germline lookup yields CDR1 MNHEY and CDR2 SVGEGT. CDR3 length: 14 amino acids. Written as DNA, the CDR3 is TGTGCCAGCAGTTACTCCCAAGGGGCGAGCGGCTACACCTTC. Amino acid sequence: CASSYSQGASGYTF.

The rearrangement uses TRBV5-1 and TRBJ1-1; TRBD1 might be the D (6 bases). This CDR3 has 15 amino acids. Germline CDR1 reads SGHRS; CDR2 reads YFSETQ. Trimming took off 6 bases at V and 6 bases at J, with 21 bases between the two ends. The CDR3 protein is CASTSQGVDFSEAFF. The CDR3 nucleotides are TGCGCCAGCACCTCACAGGGAGTGGATTTCTCTGAAGCTTTCTTT.

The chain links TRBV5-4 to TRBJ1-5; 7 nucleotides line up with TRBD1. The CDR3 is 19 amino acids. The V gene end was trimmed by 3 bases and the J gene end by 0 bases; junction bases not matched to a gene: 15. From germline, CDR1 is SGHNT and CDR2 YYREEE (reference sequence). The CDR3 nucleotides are TGTGCCAGCAGCTGGACAGGTCATTGGCGCCAGAATAGCAATCAGCCCCAGCATTTT. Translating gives CASSWTGHWRQNSNQPQHF.

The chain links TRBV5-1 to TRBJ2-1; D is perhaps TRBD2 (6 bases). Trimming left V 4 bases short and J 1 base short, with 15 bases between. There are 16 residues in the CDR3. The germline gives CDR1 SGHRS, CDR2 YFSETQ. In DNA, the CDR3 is TGCGCCAGCAGCCCAGCCGGACTATCGTCCTACAATGAGCAGTTCTTC. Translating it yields CASSPAGLSSYNEQFF.

CDR3 protein: CASSQNPGLAHEQFF. In nucleotides, the CDR3 is TGTGCCAGCAGTCAGAACCCGGGACTAGCTCATGAGCAGTTCTTC. This chain uses TRBV25-1 with TRBJ2-1; TRBD2 matches 9 bases. V gave up 5 bases and J gave up 8 bases; unmatched junction bases: 10. The CDR3 spans 15 residues. CDR1 and CDR2 from the germline V gene are MGHDK and SYGVNS.

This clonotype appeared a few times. CDR3 loop: CASSRTGEQYF. The CDR3 coding sequence is TGTGCCAGCAGCCGTACGGGGGAGCAGTACTTC. This chain links TRBV12-3 or TRBV12-4 with TRBJ2-7, with D perhaps matching TRBD2 (5 bases). CDR3 length: 11 amino acids. The ends were cut back, 6 bases at V and 7 bases at J, with 10 bases in the middle.

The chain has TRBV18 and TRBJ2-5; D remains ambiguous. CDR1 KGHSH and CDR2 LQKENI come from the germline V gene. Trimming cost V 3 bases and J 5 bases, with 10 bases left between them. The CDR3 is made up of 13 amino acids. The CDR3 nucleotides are TGTGCCAGCTCACCGGGCGACTTCGAGACCCAGTACTTC. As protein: CASSPGDFETQYF.

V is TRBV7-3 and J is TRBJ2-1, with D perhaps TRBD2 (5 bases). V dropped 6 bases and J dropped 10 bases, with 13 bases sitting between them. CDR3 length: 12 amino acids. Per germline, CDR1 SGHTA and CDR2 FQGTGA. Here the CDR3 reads CASSGSGGEQFF. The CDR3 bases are TGTGCCAGCAGTGGTTCGGGCGGGGAGCAGTTCTTC. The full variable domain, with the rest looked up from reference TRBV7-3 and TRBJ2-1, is GAGVSQTPSNKVTEKGKYVELRCDPISGHTALYWYRQSLGQGPEFLIYFQGTGAADDSGLPNDRFFAVRPEGSVSTLKIQRTERGDSAVYLCASSGSGGEQFFGPGTRLTVL.

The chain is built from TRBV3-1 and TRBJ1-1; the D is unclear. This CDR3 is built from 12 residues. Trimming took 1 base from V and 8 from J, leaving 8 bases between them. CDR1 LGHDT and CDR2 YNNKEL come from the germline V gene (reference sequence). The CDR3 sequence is CASSQGTTEAFF. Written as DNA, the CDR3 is TGTGCCAGCAGCCAAGGAACCACAGAAGCTTTCTTT.

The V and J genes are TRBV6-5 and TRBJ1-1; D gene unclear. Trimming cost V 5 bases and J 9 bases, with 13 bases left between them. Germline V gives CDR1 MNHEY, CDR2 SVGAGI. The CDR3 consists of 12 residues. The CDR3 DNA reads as TGTGCCAGCAGTCAAACGGGGAAACAAGCTTTCTTT. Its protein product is CASSQTGKQAFF.

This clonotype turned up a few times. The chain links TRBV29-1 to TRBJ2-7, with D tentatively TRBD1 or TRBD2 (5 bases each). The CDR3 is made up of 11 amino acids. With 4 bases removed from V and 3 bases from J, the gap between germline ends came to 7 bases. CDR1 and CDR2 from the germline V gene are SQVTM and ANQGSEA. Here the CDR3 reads CSVGGSYEQYF. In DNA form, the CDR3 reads TGCAGCGTTGGGGGGAGCTACGAGCAGTACTTC.

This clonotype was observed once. In nucleotides, the CDR3 is TGTGCCAGCAGCCCGCAGACAGGGGGACAAGAGACCCAGTACTTC. Translation: CASSPQTGGQETQYF. V is TRBV9 and J is TRBJ2-5; 9 nucleotides agree with TRBD1. CDR3 length: 15 amino acids. CDR1 SGDLS and CDR2 YYNGEE come from the germline V gene. V lost 4 bases to trimming and J lost 2 bases; unmatched junction nucleotides: 6. Full variable domain (outside the CDR3, taken from reference TRBV9 and TRBJ2-5): DSGVTQTPKHLITATGQRVTLRCSPRSGDLSVYWYQQSLDQGLQFLIQYYNGEERAKGNILERFSAQQFPDLHSELNLSSLELGDSALYFCASSPQTGGQETQYFGPGTRLLVL.

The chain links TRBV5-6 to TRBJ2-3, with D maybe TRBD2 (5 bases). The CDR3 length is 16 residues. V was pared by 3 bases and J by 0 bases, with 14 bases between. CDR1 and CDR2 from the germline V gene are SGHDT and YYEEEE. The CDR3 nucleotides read TGTGCCAGCAGCTCCCAGCGGCCCCCTAGCACAGATACGCAGTATTTT. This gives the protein CASSSQRPPSTDTQYF.

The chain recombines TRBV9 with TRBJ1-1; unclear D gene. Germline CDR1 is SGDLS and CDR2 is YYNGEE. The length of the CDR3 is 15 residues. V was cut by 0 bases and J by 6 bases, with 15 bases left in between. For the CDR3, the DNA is TGTGCCAGCAGCGTAGTCCCCAGCCCTGGCCCTGAAGCTTTCTTT. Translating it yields CASSVVPSPGPEAFF.

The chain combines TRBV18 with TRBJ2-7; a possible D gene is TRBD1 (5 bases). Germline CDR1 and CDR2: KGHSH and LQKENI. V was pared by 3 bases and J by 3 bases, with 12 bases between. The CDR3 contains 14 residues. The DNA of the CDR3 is TGTGCCAGCTCACCGGGGCGGTTGGACTACGAGCAGTACTTC. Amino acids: CASSPGRLDYEQYF.

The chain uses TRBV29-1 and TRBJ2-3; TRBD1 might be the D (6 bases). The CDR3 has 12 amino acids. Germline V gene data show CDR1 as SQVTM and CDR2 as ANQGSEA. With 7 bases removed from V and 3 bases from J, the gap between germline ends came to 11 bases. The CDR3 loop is CSATGRTDTQYF. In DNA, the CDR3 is TGCAGCGCGACAGGACGTACAGATACGCAGTATTTT.

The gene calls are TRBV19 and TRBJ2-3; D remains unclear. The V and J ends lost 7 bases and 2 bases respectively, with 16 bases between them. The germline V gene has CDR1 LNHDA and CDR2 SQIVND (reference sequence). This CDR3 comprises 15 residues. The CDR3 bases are TGTGCCAGTAATGAAGGTCCCGGCTACACAGATACGCAGTATTTT. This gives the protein CASNEGPGYTDTQYF.